The 10 T cell receptor beta chains below come from one sample, sequenced in a study of spatial heterogeneity in lung cancer. The sample's time point: sample taken at primary tumor resection. One entry per CDR3 protein results from TCRdb running MiXCR on the 5' RACE reads. Among approximately 49,000 distinct CDR3 sequences listed, roughly 5.7% were seen once. Sequenced here: PBMCs, sampled at surgery. The receptors here all came from a male donor with early-stage non-small cell lung cancer.

This clonotype was counted at least ten times. This chain uses TRBV6-5 with TRBJ1-4; the D gene is possibly TRBD1 (5 bases). V was clipped by 2 bases and J by 5 bases, with 18 bases between them. This CDR3 has 17 residues. The germline CDR1 and CDR2 sequences are MNHEY and SVGAGI. CDR3 nucleotide sequence: TGTGCCAGCAGTTACAAGCCCCGCGCAGCAGGGAATGAAAAACTGTTTTTT. Translated: CASSYKPRAAGNEKLFF.

In this sample, this clonotype turned up many times. The CDR3 loop is CASSLDYPANTGELFF. The CDR3 DNA reads as TGTGCCAGCAGTTTGGACTACCCCGCGAACACCGGGGAGCTGTTTTTT. This chain joins TRBV6-2 or TRBV6-3 and TRBJ2-2; a weak D match, TRBD2 (6 bases). Germline CDR1 is MNHEY and CDR2 is SVGEGT. This CDR3 has 16 amino acids. V was trimmed by 4 bases and J by 0 bases, leaving 12 bases between them.

This clonotype was detected ten times or more. V gene TRBV12-5 combines with J gene TRBJ2-1, with TRBD2 matching over 8 bases. CDR3 size: 14 residues. Germline-derived CDR1 and CDR2 are LGHNT and FRNRAP. V lost 1 base, J lost 8 bases, and 4 bases stayed unmatched. CDR3: CASGLAGGTDEQFF. The CDR3 nucleotides read TGTGCTAGTGGTTTGGCGGGGGGGACGGATGAGCAGTTCTTC. Based on the CDR3 plus reference TRBV12-5 and TRBJ2-1, the full variable domain is DARVTQTPRHKVTEMGQEVTMRCQPILGHNTVFWYRQTMMQGLELLAYFRNRAPLDDSGMPKDRFSAEMPDATLATLKIQPSEPRDSAVYFCASGLAGGTDEQFFGPGTRLTVL.

This clonotype was counted at least ten times. CDR3 protein: CASSVLAGADIQYF. The CDR3 bases are TGTGCCAGCAGCGTACTAGCGGGAGCGGACATTCAGTACTTC. V gene TRBV9 combines with J gene TRBJ2-4; 10 nucleotides agree with TRBD2. The V gene's germline CDR1 is SGDLS and CDR2 YYNGEE. V trimming: 1 base; J trimming: 8 bases; junction bases outside the gene matches: 3. This CDR3 is 14 amino acids long.

The J gene is TRBJ2-2, the V gene TRBV6-5, with TRBD1 identical over 7 bases. V dropped 8 bases and J dropped 6; count of bases not matched to a gene: 3. Germline V gene lookup returns CDR1 MNHEY and CDR2 SVGAGI. The CDR3 totals 12 residues. The CDR3 bases are TGTGCCAGCTGCCAGGGGGCCGGGGAGCTGTTTTTT. This codes for CASCQGAGELFF.

This clonotype was found many times. The chain recombines TRBV7-2 with TRBJ2-1; D is unresolved. The CDR3 has 13 amino acids. V was shortened by 4 bases and J by 8 bases, with 12 bases between the two germline ends. The germline V gene has CDR1 SGHTA and CDR2 FQGNSA. The CDR3 is CASSSQTWDEQFF. CDR3 coding DNA: TGTGCCAGCAGCTCCCAAACCTGGGATGAGCAGTTCTTC.

This clonotype was counted a few times. V and J are TRBV19 and TRBJ2-1; 7 nucleotides line up with TRBD2. The CDR3 is 14 residues long. The V gene's germline CDR1 is LNHDA and CDR2 SQIVND (reference sequence). V shed 7 bases and J 1 base; nucleotides not matched to a gene: 4. The CDR3 region is CASTRTSSYNEQFF. In DNA, the CDR3 is TGTGCCAGTACCCGGACTAGTTCCTACAATGAGCAGTTCTTC.

This clonotype showed up many times. The chain employs TRBV7-2 and TRBJ2-7, with 9 bases aligning to TRBD2. The length of the CDR3 is 15 residues. Per germline, CDR1 SGHTA and CDR2 FQGNSA. The ends lost 5 bases at V and 2 bases at J; junction bases unmatched: 7. The CDR3 DNA reads as TGTGCCAGCAGCGTCCTAGCGGGGTCGACCTACGAGCAGTACTTC. Protein sequence: CASSVLAGSTYEQYF.

In this sample, this clonotype turned up many times. The rearrangement uses TRBV24-1 and TRBJ2-5, with 9 bases fitting TRBD1. V trimming: 3 bases; J trimming: 5 bases; junction bases outside the gene matches: 3. This CDR3 has 14 amino acids. Germline V lookup: CDR1 KGHDR, CDR2 SFDVKD. The DNA of the CDR3 is TGTGCCACCAGTGATAACAGGGGGCGCGAGACCCAGTACTTC. It codes for CATSDNRGRETQYF.

This clonotype was counted ten times or more. V and J are TRBV4-1 and TRBJ1-1; D is undetermined. Germline V gives CDR1 MGHRA, CDR2 YSYEKL. The CDR3 is 23 amino acids. Trimming removed 0 bases at V and 0 bases at J, with 32 bases between. The CDR3 sequence is CASSQDRGNGPSFTRGMNTEAFF. CDR3 nucleotide sequence: TGCGCCAGCAGCCAAGATCGGGGAAATGGGCCGTCATTCACCCGGGGAATGAACACTGAAGCTTTCTTT.